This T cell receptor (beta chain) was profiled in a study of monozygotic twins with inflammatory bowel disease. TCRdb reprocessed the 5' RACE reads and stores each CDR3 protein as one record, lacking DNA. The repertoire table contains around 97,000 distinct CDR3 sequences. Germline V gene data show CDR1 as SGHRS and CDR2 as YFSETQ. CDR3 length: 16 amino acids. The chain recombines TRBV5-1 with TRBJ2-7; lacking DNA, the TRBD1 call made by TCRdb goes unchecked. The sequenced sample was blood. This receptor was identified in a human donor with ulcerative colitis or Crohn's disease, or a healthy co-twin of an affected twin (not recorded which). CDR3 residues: CASSLDPGVRIYEQYF. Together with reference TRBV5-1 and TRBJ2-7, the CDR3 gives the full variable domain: KAGVTQTPRYLIKTRGQQVTLSCSPISGHRSVSWYQQTPGQGLQFLFEYFSETQRNKGNFPGRFSGRQFSNSRSEMNVSTLELGDSALYLCASSLDPGVRIYEQYFGPGTRLTVT.